Reported below is one T cell receptor beta chain. The ends were cut back, 7 bases at V and 0 bases at J, with 13 bases in the middle. The CDR3 length is 14 residues. CDR1 SGHRS and CDR2 YFSETQ come from the germline V gene. The data are from a study of blood T cell repertoires in COVID-19. Only in-frame clones appear in the TCRdb table, and some are missing; sequencing was by immunoSEQ multiplex PCR. The data show 100,000 to 150,000 clones, under 85% seen once. Sequencing was performed on peripheral blood. This TCR came from a man aged 60-69 years with acute or convalescent COVID-19. The chain combines TRBV5-1 with TRBJ1-1; D might be TRBD1 (5 bases). The CDR3 bases are TGCGCCAGCGTTAGCGGGGGACTGAACACTGAAGCTTTCTTT. It codes for CASVSGGLNTEAFF.